The 2 T cell receptor beta chains presented below share a single source sample, sequenced in a study of T cell changes during pregnancy in multiple sclerosis. Produced via immunoSEQ multiplex PCR; TCRdb's table is partial and in-frame only. The data hold approximately 92,000 clones, with approximately 95% observed a single time. The sample was peripheral blood, taken after pregnancy. The receptors were gathered from a female donor with multiple sclerosis, enrolled in a pregnancy study.

This rearrangement joins TRBV6-1 to TRBJ2-2; D gene unclear. The V gene lost 7 bases and the J gene lost 5 bases, with 8 bases spanning the gap. Germline V lookup: CDR1 MNHNS, CDR2 SASEGT. This CDR3 region has 12 residues. The CDR3: CASTTHTGELFF. The CDR3 nucleotides read TGTGCCAGCACGACACATACCGGGGAGCTGTTTTTT.

This chain links TRBV28 with TRBJ1-5; weak D call: TRBD1 (5 bases). V shed 5 bases and J shed 16 bases, with 21 bases lying between them. CDR1 is MDHEN, CDR2 SYDVKM, per germline. The CDR3 contains 13 residues. In DNA, the CDR3 is TGTGCCAGCAGTGAGAAAAGTAGGGACTCCCGACATTTT. This translates into CASSEKSRDSRHF.